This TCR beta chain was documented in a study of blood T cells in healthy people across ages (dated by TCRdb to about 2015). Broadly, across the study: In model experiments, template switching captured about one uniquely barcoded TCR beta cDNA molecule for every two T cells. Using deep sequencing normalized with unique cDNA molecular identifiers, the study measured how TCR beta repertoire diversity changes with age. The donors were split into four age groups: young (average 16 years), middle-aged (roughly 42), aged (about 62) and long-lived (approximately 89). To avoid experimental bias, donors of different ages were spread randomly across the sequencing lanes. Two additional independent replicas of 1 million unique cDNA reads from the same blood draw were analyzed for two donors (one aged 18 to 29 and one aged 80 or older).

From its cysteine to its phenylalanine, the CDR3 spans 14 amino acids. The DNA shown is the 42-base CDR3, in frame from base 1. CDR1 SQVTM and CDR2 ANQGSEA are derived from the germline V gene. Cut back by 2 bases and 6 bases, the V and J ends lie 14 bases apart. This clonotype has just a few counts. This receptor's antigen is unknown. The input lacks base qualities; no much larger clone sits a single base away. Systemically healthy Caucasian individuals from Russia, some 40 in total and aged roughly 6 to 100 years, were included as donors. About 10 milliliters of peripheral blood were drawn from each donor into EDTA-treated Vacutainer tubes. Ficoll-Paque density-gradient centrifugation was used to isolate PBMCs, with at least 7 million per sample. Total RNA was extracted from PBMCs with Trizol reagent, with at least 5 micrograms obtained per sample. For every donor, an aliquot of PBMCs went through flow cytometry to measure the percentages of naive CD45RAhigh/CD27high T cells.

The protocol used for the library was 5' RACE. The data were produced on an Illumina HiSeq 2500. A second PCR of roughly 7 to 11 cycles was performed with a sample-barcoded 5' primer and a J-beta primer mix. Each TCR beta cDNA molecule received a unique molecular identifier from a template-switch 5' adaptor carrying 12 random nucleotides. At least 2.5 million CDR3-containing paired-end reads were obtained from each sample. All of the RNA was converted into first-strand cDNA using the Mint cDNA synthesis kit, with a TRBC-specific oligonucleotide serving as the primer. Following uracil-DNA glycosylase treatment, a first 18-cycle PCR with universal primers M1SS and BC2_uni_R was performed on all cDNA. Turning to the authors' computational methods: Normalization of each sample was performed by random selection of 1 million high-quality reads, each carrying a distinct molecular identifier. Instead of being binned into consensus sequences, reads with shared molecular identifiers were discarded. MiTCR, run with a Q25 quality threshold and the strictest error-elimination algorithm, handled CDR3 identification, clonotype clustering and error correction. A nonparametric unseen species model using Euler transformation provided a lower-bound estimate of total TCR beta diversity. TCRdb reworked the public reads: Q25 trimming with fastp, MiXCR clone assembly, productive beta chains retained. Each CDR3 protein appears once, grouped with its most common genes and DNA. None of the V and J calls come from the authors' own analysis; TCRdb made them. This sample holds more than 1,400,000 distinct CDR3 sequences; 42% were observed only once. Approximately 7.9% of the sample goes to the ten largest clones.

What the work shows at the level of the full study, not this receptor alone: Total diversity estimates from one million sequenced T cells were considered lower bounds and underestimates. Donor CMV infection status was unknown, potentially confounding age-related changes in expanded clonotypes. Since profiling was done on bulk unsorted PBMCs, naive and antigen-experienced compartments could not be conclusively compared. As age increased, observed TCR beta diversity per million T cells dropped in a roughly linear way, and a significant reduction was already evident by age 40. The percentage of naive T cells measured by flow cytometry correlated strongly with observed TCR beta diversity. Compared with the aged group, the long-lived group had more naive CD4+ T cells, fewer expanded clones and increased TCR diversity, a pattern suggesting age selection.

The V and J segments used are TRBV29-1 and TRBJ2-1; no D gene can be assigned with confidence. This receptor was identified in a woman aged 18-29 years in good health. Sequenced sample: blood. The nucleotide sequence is TGCAGCGTTGAACCCACCGGACCCTCCAATGAGCAGTTCTTC. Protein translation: CSVEPTGPSNEQFF.